Below are 29 T cell receptor beta chains sequenced from a single sample in a study of OX40 agonist ivuxolimab in advanced cancers. Some clones are missing from TCRdb's copy, which holds only in-frame ones; the method was immunoSEQ multiplex PCR. The top ten clones hold approximately 14% of a sample with about 81,000 clones, just over 90% of them seen once. This specimen consisted of CD4+ or CD8+ T cells sorted from blood, obtained in a trial of the OX40 agonist ivuxolimab. The receptors derive from an adult with an advanced solid tumor such as melanoma, head and neck, liver or kidney cancer.

V and J are TRBV19 and TRBJ1-1; 11 nucleotides agree with TRBD1. The CDR3 is 13 amino acids. V gave up 8 bases and J gave up 4 bases; unmatched junction bases: 3. The germline gives CDR1 LNHDA, CDR2 SQIVND (reference sequence). The CDR3 DNA is TGTGCCAGTGGGGACAGGGGGTCCACTGAAGCTTTCTTT. Translation gives CASGDRGSTEAFF.

This chain links TRBV9 with TRBJ1-2; D may be TRBD1 (5 bases). The CDR3 totals 14 residues. The germline CDR1 and CDR2 sequences are SGDLS and YYNGEE. V was trimmed by 3 bases and J by 4 bases, leaving 13 bases between them. The CDR3, as DNA: TGTGCCAGCAGCGCGGGGGGGTTACCCTATGGCTACACCTTC. Translating it yields CASSAGGLPYGYTF.

Of note for this clone: An end of the junction does not agree with germline; a read error may underlie this. V and J are TRBV7-9 and TRBJ1-1; D remains unclear. Germline V gives CDR1 SEHNR, CDR2 FQNEAQ (reference sequence). The CDR3 runs to 15 residues. The CDR3 is CASSQLDETDGGAFF. Written as DNA, the CDR3 is TGCGCCAGCAGCCAATTGGACGAAACGGACGGAGGGGCTTTCTTT.

The chain has TRBV7-8 and TRBJ2-5, with TRBD2 matching 8 bases. The DNA end lines up better with TRBJ2-7; the J call may be wrong. Germline CDR1 is SGHVS and CDR2 is FQNEAQ. This CDR3 has 15 amino acids. The CDR3, as DNA: TGTGCCAGCAGCTTAGAACTAGCGGCTTCCTACGAGCAGTACTTC. It translates to CASSLELAASYEQYF.

The chain links TRBV19 to TRBJ2-6; no reliable D call. Germline V gene lookup returns CDR1 LNHDA and CDR2 SQIVND (reference sequence). V dropped 8 bases and J dropped 4 bases, with 9 bases sitting between them. The CDR3 extends over 13 amino acids. The CDR3 region has the DNA TGTGCCAGTCGGGTGCGGGGGGCCAACGTCCTGACTTTC. This sequence encodes CASRVRGANVLTF.

The chain couples TRBV6-4 to TRBJ2-2; 9 bases are a match to TRBD1. CDR1 and CDR2 (germline): MRHNA, SNTAGT. The CDR3 spans 17 residues. J lost 4 bases, V lost 2 bases, and 8 bases had no gene match. CDR3: CASSDPAGTGSTGELFF. The CDR3 DNA is TGTGCCAGCAGTGACCCAGCGGGGACAGGGAGCACCGGGGAGCTGTTTTTT.

The rearrangement uses TRBV7-3 and TRBJ2-1; no firm D call. Germline V gene sequence: CDR1 SGHTA, CDR2 FQGTGA. This CDR3 spans 12 amino acids. V gave up 5 bases and J gave up 7 bases, with 9 bases separating them. DNA of the CDR3: TGTGCCAGCAGCCCGAGTGGAAATGAGCAGTTCTTC. Translating gives CASSPSGNEQFF.

The V call is TRBV7-9, the J call TRBJ1-2, with D possibly TRBD1 on 5 matching bases. Trimming shortened V by 1 base and J by 3 bases, and 6 bases separated the two germline ends. Germline V lookup: CDR1 SEHNR, CDR2 FQNEAQ (reference sequence). CDR3 length equals 13 residues. CDR3 DNA sequence: TGTGCCAGCAGCTTAGGAGGGGACTATGGCTACACCTTC. This gives the protein CASSLGGDYGYTF. The full variable domain, in which reference TRBV7-9 and TRBJ1-2 provide the parts outside the CDR3, is DTGVSQNPRHKITKRGQNVTFRCDPISEHNRLYWYRQTLGQGPEFLTYFQNEAQLEKSRLLSDRFSAERPKGSFSTLEIQRTEQGDSAMYLCASSLGGDYGYTFGSGTRLTVV.

This clone has a single count. The chain couples TRBV5-1 to TRBJ2-7, with 8 bases lining up with TRBD1. The CDR3 runs to 15 residues. Per the germline V gene, CDR1 is SGHRS and CDR2 is YFSETQ. Trimming cost V 0 bases and J 0 bases; bases outside gene matches: 2. CDR3 sequence reads: CASSLGDRGSYEQYF. The CDR3, as DNA: TGCGCCAGCAGCTTGGGCGACAGGGGCTCCTACGAGCAGTACTTC. The whole variable domain, filled in from reference TRBV5-1 and TRBJ2-7, reads KAGVTQTPRYLIKTRGQQVTLSCSPISGHRSVSWYQQTPGQGLQFLFEYFSETQRNKGNFPGRFSGRQFSNSRSEMNVSTLELGDSALYLCASSLGDRGSYEQYFGPGTRLTVT.

This clone has just a few counts. The chain carries TRBV19 and TRBJ1-1; D is unresolved. V shed 4 bases and J shed 6 bases, with 9 bases lying between them. Germline CDR1 is LNHDA and CDR2 is SQIVND (reference sequence). The CDR3 loop spans 12 amino acids. CDR3: CASSTPTAEAFF. CDR3 in DNA: TGTGCCAGTAGTACCCCCACGGCTGAAGCTTTCTTT.

The rearrangement links TRBV12-5 to TRBJ1-2, with a possible D match to TRBD1 (5 bases). The germline V gene has CDR1 LGHNT and CDR2 FRNRAP. V dropped 2 bases and J dropped 8 bases, with 21 bases sitting between them. This CDR3 is built from 16 residues. The CDR3 loop is CASGLSPSPPGGGYTF. Written as DNA, the CDR3 is TGTGCTAGTGGTTTGTCCCCCTCCCCTCCTGGGGGAGGCTACACCTTC.

V gene TRBV29-1 combines with J gene TRBJ1-1, with 8 bases matching TRBD1. This CDR3 is 14 amino acids long. The ends lost 4 bases at V and 6 bases at J; junction bases unmatched: 10. Germline loops: CDR1 SQVTM, CDR2 ANQGSEA. This CDR3 reads CSVGRTGQGAEAFF. CDR3 bases: TGCAGCGTTGGACGAACCGGACAGGGTGCTGAAGCTTTCTTT. The full variable domain, with the rest looked up from reference TRBV29-1 and TRBJ1-1, is SAVISQKPSRDICQRGTSLTIQCQVDSQVTMMFWYRQQPGQSLTLIATANQGSEATYESGFVIDKFPISRPNLTFSTLTVSNMSPEDSSIYLCSVGRTGQGAEAFFGQGTRLTVV.

This chain uses TRBV4-3 with TRBJ2-1; 13 bases line up with TRBD2. In germline, CDR1 is LGHNA, CDR2 YSLEER. The CDR3 is made up of 15 amino acids. V trimming: 5 bases; J trimming: 8 bases; junction bases outside the gene matches: 6. CDR3 region: CASSEGLAGADEQFF. The CDR3 DNA is TGCGCCAGCAGCGAAGGACTAGCGGGAGCCGATGAGCAGTTCTTC.

The chain couples TRBV27 to TRBJ2-1; 8 positions match TRBD2. The CDR3 has 15 amino acids. Germline V CDR1 and CDR2: MNHEY, SMNVEV (reference sequence). V was pared by 5 bases and J by 8 bases, with 11 bases of the junction left unmatched. CDR3 region: CASSLGVSGIYEQFF. The DNA for the CDR3 is TGTGCCAGCAGTCTCGGTGTTAGCGGGATCTATGAGCAGTTCTTC.

This sequence joins TRBV4-2 and TRBJ1-2; D may be TRBD1 (5 bases). CDR1 and CDR2 (germline): LGHNA, YNFKEQ. This CDR3 contains 14 residues. V lost 0 bases, J lost 4 bases, and 9 bases lay in between. The CDR3 nucleotides are TGTGCCAGCAGCCAAGATAGACAGTCCTATGGCTACACCTTC. Translation gives CASSQDRQSYGYTF.

The chain joins TRBV12-5 to TRBJ2-1; 8 bases are a match to TRBD1. The CDR3 is 15 residues long. Trimming took 5 bases from V and 6 from J; bases not matched to a gene: 9. The germline V gene has CDR1 LGHNT and CDR2 FRNRAP. As DNA, the CDR3 is TGTGCTAGTGGTACCGGACAGGGAGCAGGCAATGAGCAGTTCTTC. Its protein is CASGTGQGAGNEQFF.

The chain carries TRBV9 and TRBJ2-3; no clear D. The V and J ends lost 3 bases and 2 bases respectively, with 16 bases between them. CDR3 length: 16 residues. Germline lookup yields CDR1 SGDLS and CDR2 YYNGEE. The CDR3 DNA sequence: TGTGCCAGCAGCGGCCGACCTGGAAGCTACACAGATACGCAGTATTTT. This gives the protein CASSGRPGSYTDTQYF.

The chain links TRBV27 to TRBJ2-5; TRBD2 aligns across 7 bases. This CDR3 has 14 amino acids. Unmatched junction bases numbered 7, after V lost 5 bases and J lost 4 bases. Germline V CDR1 and CDR2: MNHEY, SMNVEV (reference sequence). The CDR3 loop is CASSPGRAGETQYF. Written as DNA, the CDR3 is TGTGCCAGCAGTCCAGGGAGGGCAGGAGAGACCCAGTACTTC.

This chain uses TRBV9 with TRBJ1-3; no clear D gene. This CDR3 contains 12 residues. Germline V gene sequence: CDR1 SGDLS, CDR2 YYNGEE. Trimming stripped 4 bases from V and 9 bases from J, with 11 bases between. The CDR3 loop reads CASSHPRGTIYF. The CDR3 DNA is TGTGCCAGCAGCCATCCTCGTGGCACCATATATTTT.

This clone was found a few times. The chain couples TRBV28 to TRBJ1-2, with unresolved D. CDR1 MDHEN and CDR2 SYDVKM come from the germline V gene. The V and J ends lost 7 bases and 8 bases respectively, with 20 bases between them. The CDR3 contains 14 residues. CDR3 region: CASTSSLDPWGYTF. CDR3 DNA: TGTGCCAGCACCTCCTCCCTGGACCCCTGGGGCTACACCTTC.

The V and J genes are TRBV11-2 and TRBJ2-7, with a weak D call TRBD1 (5 bases). V dropped 1 base and J dropped 3 bases, with 10 bases sitting between them. The CDR3 runs to 14 residues. CDR1 and CDR2 (germline): SGHAT, FQNNGV. The CDR3, as DNA: TGTGCCAGCAGCTTAGTATCGACAGACTACGAGCAGTACTTC. It is translated as CASSLVSTDYEQYF.

The CDR3 protein is CASSQDEGGSGSPRGFSYEQYF. Here the CDR3 DNA reads TGCGCCAGCAGCCAAGACGAAGGGGGGAGCGGGAGTCCCCGAGGGTTCTCCTACGAGCAGTACTTC. The chain links TRBV4-1 to TRBJ2-7, with 8 bases fitting TRBD2. Germline V gives CDR1 MGHRA, CDR2 YSYEKL. After removal of 0 bases from V and 0 bases from J, the junction contained 22 bases not matched to a gene. CDR3 size: 22 residues.

This clone occurred once. The CDR3 DNA sequence: TGTGCCAGCAGCCAAGATCATCGGGACCCCCAGGTTCATAACACCGGGGAGCTGTTTTTT. Protein product: CASSQDHRDPQVHNTGELFF. V gene TRBV4-2 combines with J gene TRBJ2-2; D tentatively reads TRBD1 or TRBD2 (5 bases each). The CDR3 length is 20 residues. The V gene's germline CDR1 is LGHNA and CDR2 YNFKEQ. The germline V and J ends were trimmed by 0 bases and 2 bases, with 22 bases remaining between them.

This sequence joins TRBV9 and TRBJ2-5; D is possibly TRBD2 (6 bases). Trimming cost V 0 bases and J 1 base, with 7 bases left between them. CDR1 and CDR2 (germline): SGDLS, YYNGEE. CDR3 length: 14 amino acids. The CDR3 here is CASSVGSGQETQYF. The CDR3 nucleotides read TGTGCCAGCAGCGTAGGTAGCGGCCAAGAGACCCAGTACTTC. Together with reference TRBV9 and TRBJ2-5, the CDR3 gives the full variable domain: DSGVTQTPKHLITATGQRVTLRCSPRSGDLSVYWYQQSLDQGLQFLIQYYNGEERAKGNILERFSAQQFPDLHSELNLSSLELGDSALYFCASSVGSGQETQYFGPGTRLLVL.

This rearrangement joins TRBV14 to TRBJ2-3; D gene ambiguous. CDR1 and CDR2 from the germline V gene are SGHDN and FVKESK. The V gene lost 4 bases and the J gene lost 5 bases, with 16 bases spanning the gap. This CDR3 is 15 amino acids long. The CDR3 here is CASSRLIVDGDTQYF. CDR3 DNA: TGTGCCAGCAGCCGTCTCATAGTCGATGGAGATACGCAGTATTTT.

The rearrangement joins TRBV4-3 to TRBJ1-6, with 7 bases fitting TRBD1. The CDR3 sequence is 17 residues long. V shed 2 bases and J 4 bases; nucleotides not matched to a gene: 8. From germline, CDR1 is LGHNA and CDR2 YSLEER. CDR3 protein: CASSQTPPGGYNSPLHF. The CDR3 DNA sequence: TGCGCCAGCAGCCAAACCCCGCCAGGGGGTTATAATTCACCCCTCCACTTT.

This clone showed up just once. The V call is TRBV12-5, the J call TRBJ1-1; D is unresolved. V dropped 5 bases and J dropped 1 base, with 8 bases sitting between them. The germline CDR1 and CDR2 sequences are LGHNT and FRNRAP. The CDR3 spans 13 residues. The CDR3 loop reads CASGPIWNTEAFF. The CDR3 DNA reads TGTGCTAGTGGTCCCATCTGGAACACTGAAGCTTTCTTT. The full variable domain, rest sourced from reference TRBV12-5 and TRBJ1-1, is DARVTQTPRHKVTEMGQEVTMRCQPILGHNTVFWYRQTMMQGLELLAYFRNRAPLDDSGMPKDRFSAEMPDATLATLKIQPSEPRDSAVYFCASGPIWNTEAFFGQGTRLTVV.

The J gene is TRBJ1-2, the V gene TRBV4-3; D perhaps matches TRBD1 (6 bases). The CDR3 loop spans 16 amino acids. From germline, CDR1 is LGHNA and CDR2 YSLEER. Trimming shortened V by 1 base and J by 7 bases, and 19 bases separated the two germline ends. The DNA of the CDR3 is TGCGCCAGCAGCCAAGTCCCCGGGGGGGGGCTTGGTGGCTACACCTTC. Translating gives CASSQVPGGGLGGYTF.

This chain joins TRBV29-1 and TRBJ2-6; perhaps TRBD1 as D (6 bases). Germline V gene lookup returns CDR1 SQVTM and CDR2 ANQGSEA. This CDR3 is built from 16 residues. The V end lost 7 bases, the J end lost 4 bases, and 20 bases lay between the germline ends. The CDR3 here is CSAGDTSNSGANVLTF. The CDR3 coding sequence is TGCAGCGCCGGGGACACGAGTAATTCGGGGGCCAACGTCCTGACTTTC.